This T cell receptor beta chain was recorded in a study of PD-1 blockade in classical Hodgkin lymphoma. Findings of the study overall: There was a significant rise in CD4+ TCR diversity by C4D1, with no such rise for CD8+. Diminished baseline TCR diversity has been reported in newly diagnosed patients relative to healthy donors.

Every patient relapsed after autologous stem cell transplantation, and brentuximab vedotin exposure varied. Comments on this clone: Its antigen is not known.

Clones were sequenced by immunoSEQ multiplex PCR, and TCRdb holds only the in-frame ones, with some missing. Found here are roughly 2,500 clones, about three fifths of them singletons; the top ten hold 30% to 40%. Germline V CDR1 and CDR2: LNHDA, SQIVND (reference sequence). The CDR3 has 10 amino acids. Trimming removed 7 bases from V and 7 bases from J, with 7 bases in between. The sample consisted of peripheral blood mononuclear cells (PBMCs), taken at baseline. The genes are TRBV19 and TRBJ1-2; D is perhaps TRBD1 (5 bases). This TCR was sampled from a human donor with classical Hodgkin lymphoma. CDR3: CASKGSGYTF. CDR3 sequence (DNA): TGTGCCAGTAAGGGGAGTGGCTACACCTTC. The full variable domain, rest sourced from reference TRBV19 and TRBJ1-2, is DGGITQSPKYLFRKEGQNVTLSCEQNLNHDAMYWYRQDPGQGLRLIYYSQIVNDFQKGDIAEGYSVSREKKESFPLTVTSAQKNPTAFYLCASKGSGYTFGSGTRLTVV.